A selection of T cell receptor beta chains follows, all from one sample in a study of T cells in Graves' hyperthyroidism and ophthalmopathy. TCRdb analysed the multiplex PCR reads with MiXCR anew, one entry per CDR3 protein. The data contain around 600,000 distinct CDR3 sequences, about 16% of them singletons. Sequencing was done on a sample of blood. All receptors derive from a woman aged 40 to 50 with Graves' ophthalmopathy. Both conserved end residues are part of each CDR3. Fields, in order: V gene, J gene, CDR3 protein.

V gene: TRBV25-1; J gene: TRBJ1-2; CDR3 protein: CASSDGYGYTF
V gene: TRBV7-9; J gene: TRBJ1-4; CDR3 protein: CASSSGQTYNEKLFF
V gene: TRBV28; J gene: TRBJ2-1; CDR3 protein: CASSLLASLFF
V gene: TRBV2; J gene: TRBJ2-3; CDR3 protein: CAFLEGTDTQYF
V gene: TRBV20-1; J gene: TRBJ1-2; CDR3 protein: CSAITGTGRRGNYGYTF
V gene: TRBV12-3/TRBV12-4; J gene: TRBJ2-3; CDR3 protein: CASSLASGGSDTQYF
V gene: TRBV12-3/TRBV12-4; J gene: TRBJ1-2; CDR3 protein: CALPGPGYGYTF
V gene: TRBV6-1; J gene: TRBJ2-3; CDR3 protein: CASSDPDGRVADTQYF
V gene: TRBV7-8; J gene: TRBJ2-3; CDR3 protein: CASSSRRRTSGSTDTQYF
V gene: TRBV6-9; J gene: TRBJ2-1; CDR3 protein: CASSLPASGGPYNEQFF
V gene: TRBV20-1; J gene: TRBJ2-2; CDR3 protein: CSALESRGGSGELFF
V gene: TRBV19; J gene: TRBJ1-1; CDR3 protein: CASSPDDLNTEAFF
V gene: TRBV28; J gene: TRBJ1-2; CDR3 protein: CASTTTATGGYTF
V gene: TRBV7-4; J gene: TRBJ1-4; CDR3 protein: CASGSGVGAGEKLFF
V gene: TRBV28; J gene: TRBJ1-2; CDR3 protein: CASKIKSQERGYTF
V gene: TRBV5-1; J gene: TRBJ2-1; CDR3 protein: CASSLTGGNSPAQFF
V gene: TRBV3-1; J gene: TRBJ2-7; CDR3 protein: CASSVGSYEQYF
V gene: TRBV3-1; J gene: TRBJ2-1; CDR3 protein: CASSQGTSTNEQFF
V gene: TRBV5-1; J gene: TRBJ2-4; CDR3 protein: CASSLALTSRQAKNIQYF
V gene: TRBV3-1; J gene: TRBJ2-1; CDR3 protein: CASSQVLRTGNYNEQFF
V gene: TRBV30; J gene: TRBJ1-2; CDR3 protein: CAWERQGGGYGYTF
V gene: TRBV28; J gene: TRBJ1-5; CDR3 protein: CASSTRGGGGDQPQHF
V gene: TRBV28; J gene: TRBJ2-7; CDR3 protein: CASSFRGELFYEQYF
V gene: TRBV5-1; J gene: TRBJ2-5; CDR3 protein: CASSPTTSLETQYF
V gene: TRBV20-1; J gene: TRBJ2-1; CDR3 protein: CSAHGGLRGSYNEQFF
V gene: TRBV20-1; J gene: TRBJ1-5; CDR3 protein: CSARDLAGGIQPQHF
V gene: TRBV10-3; J gene: TRBJ1-1; CDR3 protein: CAISTNLGRDWNTEAFF
V gene: TRBV11-3; J gene: TRBJ2-3; CDR3 protein: CASSTLTFPRPGTGRVTDTQYF
V gene: TRBV18; J gene: TRBJ2-1; CDR3 protein: CASSPPGQGRDEQFF
V gene: TRBV30; J gene: TRBJ2-7; CDR3 protein: CAWSVARAYEQYF
V gene: TRBV3-1; J gene: TRBJ1-4; CDR3 protein: CASSVTSGEKLFF
V gene: TRBV5-1; J gene: TRBJ2-3; CDR3 protein: CASTIGGASTDTQYF
V gene: TRBV6-2/TRBV6-3; J gene: TRBJ1-1; CDR3 protein: CASSPAGVKNTEAFF
V gene: TRBV20-1; J gene: TRBJ1-2; CDR3 protein: CSAGPGARVGYTF
V gene: TRBV30; J gene: TRBJ1-6; CDR3 protein: CAWTPDRVGPLHF
V gene: TRBV20-1; J gene: TRBJ2-7; CDR3 protein: CSARGLAGNYEQYF
V gene: TRBV7-2; J gene: TRBJ1-1; CDR3 protein: CASSFSVNTEAFF
V gene: TRBV2; J gene: TRBJ1-1; CDR3 protein: CASSGQGIGTEAFF
V gene: TRBV2; J gene: TRBJ1-1; CDR3 protein: CASSDWGGGRPLKIF
V gene: TRBV9; J gene: TRBJ2-5; CDR3 protein: CASSVAGVRQETQYF
V gene: TRBV20-1; J gene: TRBJ2-3; CDR3 protein: CSARSGGQGTDTQYF
V gene: TRBV6-1; J gene: TRBJ2-6; CDR3 protein: CASSGTTGGSGANVLTF
V gene: TRBV28; J gene: TRBJ1-4; CDR3 protein: CASGREPLNEKLFF
V gene: TRBV19; J gene: TRBJ2-3; CDR3 protein: CASTSGPSTDTQYF
V gene: TRBV2; J gene: TRBJ1-1; CDR3 protein: CASSEGGAHGANTEAFF
V gene: TRBV29-1; J gene: TRBJ2-7; CDR3 protein: CSTSSLAGGPGEQYF
V gene: TRBV2; J gene: TRBJ2-5; CDR3 protein: CASEGQETQYF
V gene: TRBV3-1; J gene: TRBJ2-5; CDR3 protein: CASSQVPGGQETQYF
V gene: TRBV30; J gene: TRBJ1-2; CDR3 protein: CAWSVKWPVIYGYTF
V gene: TRBV27; J gene: TRBJ1-2; CDR3 protein: CASSPNRDDGYTF
V gene: TRBV5-1; J gene: TRBJ2-3; CDR3 protein: CASSLGGSTDTQYF
V gene: TRBV25-1; J gene: TRBJ2-7; CDR3 protein: CASSEGGRSPYEQYF
V gene: TRBV28; J gene: TRBJ1-5; CDR3 protein: CASRFRPGRMTGQPQHF
V gene: TRBV3-1; J gene: TRBJ2-5; CDR3 protein: CASSQELGGGETQYF